These T cell receptor beta chains were read from a single sample in a study of blood T cell repertoires in COVID-19. Profiling relied on immunoSEQ multiplex PCR, and the TCRdb table lists in-frame clones only, not all of them. This sample carries 250,000 to 350,000 clones, 75% to 90% of them seen once, and the ten largest clones take less than 2.5%. The specimen was peripheral blood. The source is a man between 18 and 35 years old with active or convalescent COVID-19. CDR3s include the opening cysteine and the closing phenylalanine or tryptophan. Fields, in order: V gene, CDR3 protein.

V: TRBV2
CDR3: CASSRQGPNEKLFF

V: TRBV5-6
CDR3: CASSSSGGLDTQYF

V: TRBV13
CDR3: CASSLVRRGNGYTF

V: TRBV18
CDR3: CASSLKGQGAMNTEAFF

V: TRBV5-8
CDR3: CASSLAVGRLNTEAFF

V: TRBV6-1
CDR3: CASSETGRGVGELFF

V: TRBV7-9
CDR3: CASSLVETGVTDTQYF

V: TRBV27
CDR3: CASSLSRGSYEQYF

V: TRBV19
CDR3: CASRPTRGVEKLFF

V: TRBV28
CDR3: CASLALQSPLHF

V: TRBV28
CDR3: CASSLGGTASYEQYF

V: TRBV27
CDR3: CASISLAGTGELFF

V: TRBV11-2
CDR3: CASSLGPTRVGGYTF

V: TRBV27
CDR3: CASSAGPGQGALGNQPQHF

V: TRBV12-3/TRBV12-4
CDR3: CASSSSGYNEQFF